The clone carrying this T cell receptor beta chain occurred a few times. Its antigen is currently unknown. Additional DNA sequences in this sample encode the identical CDR3. This record belongs to a study of beta chain features in type 1 diabetes. Study details: Patients shared similar age, gender and cell yields with healthy donors. Whole-study findings and limits: Moderate but significant shortening of TCRB CDR3s was recorded in all four CD4+ subsets from Type 1 diabetes patients. PCR might preferentially amplify shorter templates, equally in patients and controls. TCRB repertoires of naive, central memory and Treg cells appeared more similar among patients than among healthy donors.

The CDR3 runs to 12 residues. Germline CDR1 is GTSNPN and CDR2 is SVGIG (reference sequence). V was trimmed by 0 bases and J by 6 bases, leaving 8 bases between them. What was sequenced were expressed TCRB transcripts, since all of the isolated RNA had been reverse transcribed. Deep immunoSEQ sequencing covered naive, central memory and regulatory T cell samples. Produced via immunoSEQ multiplex PCR; TCRdb's table is partial and in-frame only. Of a few hundred thousand clones in the sample, 13% were seen once. The chain joins TRBV30 to TRBJ1-2, with a weak D call TRBD1 (6 bases). This clonotype was obtained from a woman between 18 and 30 years old with type 1 diabetes. The sample was naive CD4+ T cells from blood. CDR3 nucleotides: TGTGCCTGGAGTGTAGGGGGGGATGGCTACACCTTC. This sequence encodes CAWSVGGDGYTF.